The 3 T cell receptor beta chains below all came from one sample that was sequenced in a study of identical twins. TCRdb called the 5' RACE reads again in MiXCR, with one record for every CDR3 protein. The data contain around 280,000 distinct CDR3 sequences, approximately 8.5% of them singletons. The same specimen was also included in a second study, on yellow fever vaccine responses in identical twins.

Sequencing input: memory (CD45RO+) T cells sorted from blood. The receptors shown here come from a woman aged 18-35 years in good health.

The table lists this clonotype with a few counts. This sequence joins TRBV5-5 and TRBJ2-2; D is ambiguous. V was shortened by 4 bases and J by 7 bases, with 17 bases between the two germline ends. This CDR3 is 15 amino acids long. Germline V gene sequence: CDR1 SGHKS, CDR2 YYEKEE (reference sequence). The CDR3: CASSPGLLVFGELFF. Written as DNA, the CDR3 is TGTGCCAGCAGCCCCGGGCTTCTGGTCTTCGGGGAGCTGTTTTTT.

This clonotype came up a few times. The V gene is TRBV7-2, the J gene TRBJ2-1; D remains ambiguous. The CDR3 consists of 13 residues. Germline CDR1 is SGHTA and CDR2 is FQGNSA. Trimming pared 1 base from V and 3 bases from J, leaving 4 bases between. This CDR3 is CASSLVVYNEQFF. The CDR3 nucleotides are TGTGCCAGCAGCTTAGTTGTCTACAATGAGCAGTTCTTC.

This clonotype occurred a few times. This sequence joins TRBV5-8 and TRBJ2-1; no clear D gene. The ends were cut back, 5 bases at V and 0 bases at J, with 15 bases in the middle. Looked up from germline, CDR1 is SGHTS and CDR2 is YDEGEE. There are 16 residues in the CDR3. The CDR3 reads CASRFLGWASYNEQFF. In nucleotides, the CDR3 is TGTGCCAGCAGATTCCTCGGGTGGGCCTCCTACAATGAGCAGTTCTTC.